This section outlines one TCR beta chain sequence together with its context. A second PCR, run for roughly 7 to 12 cycles, used a sample-barcoded 5' primer plus a J-beta primer mix. TCRdb reanalysed the 5' RACE reads using MiXCR and keeps one entry per CDR3 protein. The table has about 630,000 distinct CDR3 sequences, roughly 21% seen once. This entry comes from a study of blood T cells in healthy people across ages. Germline CDR1 and CDR2: SGHRS and YFSETQ. The CDR3 extends over 16 amino acids. J was trimmed by 4 bases and V by 4 bases; bases with no gene match: 11. J is TRBJ2-3 and V is TRBV5-1, with 8 bases lining up with TRBD1. This sequence was found in a man aged 70 or older in good health. The sample taken for sequencing was blood. Here the CDR3 DNA reads TGCGCCAGCAGCGGGCCGAGGGGACAGGCCGCAGATACGCAGTATTTT. Residues: CASSGPRGQAADTQYF.